One and the same sample provided the 30 T cell receptor beta chains below, sequenced in a study of blood T cell repertoires in COVID-19. Method: immunoSEQ multiplex PCR; TCRdb's copy keeps in-frame clones and lacks some. The sample has 150,000 or so clones; about 85% are singletons. Sequencing used PBMCs or T cells enriched from blood (not recorded which). These TCRs come from a woman between 35 and 50 years old who had been exposed to COVID-19.

This rearrangement joins TRBV12-3 or TRBV12-4 to TRBJ1-1, with D unresolved. The V and J ends lost 5 bases and 5 bases respectively, with 9 bases between them. The CDR3 is made up of 12 amino acids. The CDR3 sequence: CASSGPGTEAFF. The CDR3 bases are TGTGCCAGCAGTGGCCCGGGGACTGAAGCTTTCTTT.

V is TRBV20-1 and J is TRBJ2-1; D is ambiguous. CDR1 is DFQATT, CDR2 SNEGSKA, per germline (reference sequence). V was shortened by 3 bases and J by 7 bases, with 7 bases between the two germline ends. The CDR3 covers 11 residues. In nucleotides, the CDR3 is TGCAGTGCTAGTCCCGAGAATGAGCAGTTCTTC. Protein: CSASPENEQFF.

The gene calls are TRBV4-2 and TRBJ2-3, with 10 positions matching TRBD2. V shed 1 base, J shed 3 bases, and the junction held 4 bases outside the gene matches. Germline V gene lookup returns CDR1 LGHNA and CDR2 YNFKEQ. The CDR3 runs to 16 residues. CDR3 sequence reads: CASSQVTSGATDTQYF. CDR3 bases: TGTGCCAGCAGCCAAGTCACTAGCGGGGCTACAGATACGCAGTATTTT.

The chain employs TRBV9 and TRBJ2-7; TRBD1 is a possible D gene (5 bases). Germline values: CDR1 SGDLS, CDR2 YYNGEE. The CDR3 extends over 14 amino acids. Trimming took 0 bases from V and 3 from J, leaving 10 bases between them. In DNA form, the CDR3 reads TGTGCCAGCAGCGTAGGTCAGGGAAACTACGAGCAGTACTTC. Translated, it gives CASSVGQGNYEQYF.

This chain's CDR3 is CASSGRANTGELFF. CDR3 DNA sequence: TGTGCCAGCAGTGGCAGGGCGAACACCGGGGAGCTGTTTTTT. The V and J genes are TRBV2 and TRBJ2-2, with a possible D match to TRBD1 (5 bases). The germline V and J ends were trimmed by 4 bases and 0 bases, with 6 bases remaining between them. Germline CDR1 reads SNHLY; CDR2 reads FYNNEI. The CDR3 spans 14 residues.

The gene calls are TRBV2 and TRBJ2-5; D might be TRBD2 (6 bases). Germline CDR1 is SNHLY and CDR2 is FYNNEI. Trimming took off 8 bases at V and 4 bases at J, with 11 bases between the two ends. The CDR3 contains 12 residues. The CDR3 here is CASVGGGETQYF. The CDR3 DNA reads as TGTGCCAGCGTGGGGGGAGGAGAGACCCAGTACTTC.

The genes are TRBV7-9 and TRBJ1-3; 7 bases line up with TRBD1. CDR1 SEHNR and CDR2 FQNEAQ come from the germline V gene (reference sequence). The CDR3 is made up of 15 amino acids. The junction had 4 bases not matched to a gene; V was cut back by 5 bases and J by 0 bases. The CDR3 coding sequence is TGTGCCAGCAGCGGACAGGATTCCTCTGGAAACACCATATATTTT. Its translation is CASSGQDSSGNTIYF.

The chain has TRBV9 and TRBJ1-2, with 10 bases that match TRBD1. V lost 5 bases, J lost 7 bases, and 8 bases stayed unmatched. CDR3 size: 14 residues. Germline assignment: CDR1 SGDLS and CDR2 YYNGEE. This CDR3 is CASRGDRGGGGYTF. The DNA of the CDR3 is TGTGCCAGCAGAGGGGACAGGGGAGGGGGTGGCTACACCTTC.

V and J are TRBV19 and TRBJ1-6, with 8 bases fitting TRBD1. The CDR3 loop spans 15 amino acids. Germline CDR1 and CDR2: LNHDA and SQIVND (reference sequence). With 3 bases clipped from V and 7 bases from J, the junction kept 5 bases outside the gene matches. Written as DNA, the CDR3 is TGTGCCAGTAGTATGGGACAGGCACAAAATTCACCCCTCCACTTT. This codes for CASSMGQAQNSPLHF.

The chain carries TRBV3-1 (or the pseudogene TRBV3-2) and TRBJ1-3; D possibly corresponds to TRBD1 (6 bases). From germline, CDR1 is LGHDT and CDR2 YNNKEL (reference sequence). CDR3 size: 15 residues. Trimming removed 0 bases from V and 8 bases from J, with 14 bases in between. CDR3 DNA: TGTGCCAGCAGCCAAGAGGGTAGGGGGACGGACACCATATATTTT. Residues: CASSQEGRGTDTIYF.

This clone was picked up one time. The chain uses TRBV4-1 and TRBJ2-1; TRBD2 matches at 9 bases. V lost 2 bases and J lost 4; bases outside the gene matches: 6. Germline CDR1 and CDR2: MGHRA and YSYEKL. The CDR3 length is 16 residues. The CDR3 loop reads CASSQRREGLYNEQFF. The CDR3 region has the DNA TGCGCCAGCAGCCAACGGCGGGAGGGCCTTTACAATGAGCAGTTCTTC.

This chain uses TRBV4-1 with TRBJ1-3, with 7 positions matching TRBD1. There are 15 residues in the CDR3. Germline V gene data show CDR1 as MGHRA and CDR2 as YSYEKL. V gave up 3 bases and J gave up 3 bases; unmatched junction bases: 5. CDR3 protein: CASSQTGQLGNTIYF. In DNA form, the CDR3 reads TGCGCCAGCAGCCAGACGGGACAGCTTGGAAACACCATATATTTT.

V is TRBV5-1 and J is TRBJ1-1; D call uncertain. The CDR3 covers 16 residues. The V gene's germline CDR1 is SGHRS and CDR2 YFSETQ. Trimming shortened V by 4 bases and J by 3 bases, and 19 bases separated the two germline ends. Here the CDR3 DNA reads TGCGCCAGCAGCCCCAGGACGGTGAGCGGTTACACTGAAGCTTTCTTT. Its protein is CASSPRTVSGYTEAFF.

This sequence joins TRBV4-3 and TRBJ2-7, with D perhaps TRBD1 (6 bases). Trimming took 0 bases from V and 2 from J, leaving 11 bases between them. The CDR3 runs 15 residues. Germline values: CDR1 LGHNA, CDR2 YSLEER. The CDR3 coding sequence is TGCGCCAGCAGCCAAGAGGCCCAGGGGACCTACGAGCAGTACTTC. Its protein is CASSQEAQGTYEQYF.

V usage is TRBV4-3 and J usage is TRBJ1-2, with no clear D. V lost 0 bases and J 4 bases, leaving 12 bases between the germline ends. The CDR3 runs 15 residues. Germline-derived CDR1 and CDR2 are LGHNA and YSLEER. The DNA of the CDR3 is TGCGCCAGCAGCCAAGATTTACAGACCTTCTATGGCTACACCTTC. Translation: CASSQDLQTFYGYTF.

With regard to this clone: The sample has other DNA sequences that encode this CDR3 too. The chain carries TRBV5-6 and TRBJ1-3; TRBD1 might be the D (6 bases). V lost 4 bases and J 2 bases, leaving 10 bases between the germline ends. The CDR3 spans 14 residues. CDR1 and CDR2 (germline): SGHDT, YYEEEE. This CDR3 is CASSLTGPGNTIYF. For the CDR3, the DNA is TGTGCCAGCAGCCTGACAGGCCCTGGAAACACCATATATTTT.

This clone was detected many times. The CDR3 here is CASSGGGFYGYTF. The CDR3 nucleotides are TGTGCCAGCAGCGGGGGGGGATTCTATGGCTACACCTTC. The chain recombines TRBV3-1 (or the pseudogene TRBV3-2) with TRBJ1-2; TRBD1 might be the D (5 bases). V gave up 5 bases and J gave up 4 bases, with 11 bases separating them. The CDR3 is 13 amino acids. Germline V CDR1 and CDR2: LGHDT, YNNKEL (reference sequence).

This clone was detected a few times. The V and J genes are TRBV10-2 and TRBJ1-1, with TRBD1 identical over 9 bases. The trim removed 10 bases at V and 4 bases at J, leaving 4 bases unmatched. The germline V gene encodes CDR1 WSHSY and CDR2 SAAADI. The CDR3 length is 12 residues. In DNA, the CDR3 is TGCGCCATTGCGACAGGGGGCACTGAAGCTTTCTTT. It codes for CAIATGGTEAFF.

The genes are TRBV28 and TRBJ1-5; D is unclear. The CDR3 extends over 11 amino acids. V dropped 3 bases and J dropped 9 bases, with 6 bases sitting between them. Germline V CDR1 and CDR2: MDHEN, SYDVKM. CDR3 DNA: TGTGCCAGCAGTTTGTCGGGGCCCCAGCATTTT. As protein: CASSLSGPQHF.

A word on this clone: One junction end does not reproduce the germline sequence, and a read error may be involved. The chain joins TRBV6-5 to TRBJ2-3; 8 bases align to TRBD1. The CDR3 has 16 residues. The germline V gene has CDR1 MNHEY and CDR2 SVGAGI. Here the CDR3 reads CASSYWTGSNTDTQYF. CDR3 nucleotide sequence: TGTGCCAGCAGCTACTGGACAGGGAGCAACACAGATACGCAGTATTTT.

The chain joins TRBV27 to TRBJ2-1; 8 nucleotides align to TRBD1. Per the germline V gene, CDR1 is MNHEY and CDR2 is SMNVEV (reference sequence). There are 16 residues in the CDR3. Trimming cost V 4 bases and J 5 bases; bases outside gene matches: 10. The CDR3 region is CASSSSQGVVHNEQFF. In nucleotides, the CDR3 is TGTGCCAGCAGTTCCTCACAGGGGGTGGTCCACAATGAGCAGTTCTTC.

The V and J genes are TRBV11-2 and TRBJ1-2; unclear D gene. The germline V gene encodes CDR1 SGHAT and CDR2 FQNNGV. CDR3 length: 12 residues. Trimming cost V 6 bases and J 6 bases, with 11 bases left between them. This CDR3 reads CASRAGGDGYTF. CDR3 nucleotides: TGTGCCAGCAGAGCAGGAGGCGATGGCTACACCTTC.

This chain joins TRBV28 and TRBJ2-1; 7 nucleotides match TRBD2. The CDR3 spans 17 residues. Germline values: CDR1 MDHEN, CDR2 SYDVKM. V lost 8 bases and J lost 2; bases outside the gene matches: 15. CDR3 in amino acids: CASGSYRLAATYNEQFF. In DNA form, the CDR3 reads TGTGCCAGCGGGTCTTACCGACTAGCAGCTACCTACAATGAGCAGTTCTTC.

The CDR3 DNA reads TGCAGTGCTAGTACAGAGACAGCATTTCACTACACCTTC. The encoded protein is CSASTETAFHYTF. The chain combines TRBV20-1 with TRBJ1-2; D possibly corresponds to TRBD1 (5 bases). Trimming stripped 3 bases from V and 10 bases from J, with 18 bases between. Germline V lookup: CDR1 DFQATT, CDR2 SNEGSKA (reference sequence). The CDR3 totals 13 residues.

The chain combines TRBV5-5 with TRBJ2-7, with D possibly TRBD2 on 6 matching bases. The ends were cut back, 4 bases at V and 3 bases at J, with 17 bases in the middle. CDR1 and CDR2 (germline): SGHKS, YYEKEE (reference sequence). This CDR3 is 15 amino acids long. The CDR3 bases are TGTGCCAGCAGCGTTCGTGCCGGGACTGACTACGAGCAGTACTTC. Its translation: CASSVRAGTDYEQYF.

The rearrangement joins TRBV5-5 to TRBJ1-2; TRBD1 aligns across 8 bases. Germline values: CDR1 SGHKS, CDR2 YYEKEE (reference sequence). V gave up 3 bases and J gave up 8 bases; unmatched junction bases: 12. The length of the CDR3 is 15 residues. The CDR3 coding sequence is TGTGCCAGCAGCTCCGGGGGACAGGCTTTGAGGGGCTACACCTTC. Amino acid sequence: CASSSGGQALRGYTF. Using reference TRBV5-5 and TRBJ1-2 for the parts outside the CDR3, the full variable domain is DAGVTQSPTHLIKTRGQQVTLRCSPISGHKSVSWYQQVLGQGPQFIFQYYEKEERGRGNFPDRFSARQFPNYSSELNVNALLLGDSALYLCASSSGGQALRGYTFGSGTRLTVV.

The CDR3 nucleotides are TGCGCCAGGGACAGGGGTGGGACTGAAGCTTTCTTT. This translates into CARDRGGTEAFF. The chain is built from TRBV5-1 and TRBJ1-1; 9 nucleotides agree with TRBD1. This CDR3 region has 12 residues. V lost 8 bases and J lost 5; bases outside the gene matches: 4. Germline CDR1 SGHRS, CDR2 YFSETQ. Supplemented by reference TRBV5-1 and TRBJ1-1, the full variable domain reads KAGVTQTPRYLIKTRGQQVTLSCSPISGHRSVSWYQQTPGQGLQFLFEYFSETQRNKGNFPGRFSGRQFSNSRSEMNVSTLELGDSALYLCARDRGGTEAFFGQGTRLTVV.

The rearrangement uses TRBV19 and TRBJ1-5, with no clear D. Trimming removed 3 bases from V and 0 bases from J, with 18 bases in between. Germline CDR1 reads LNHDA; CDR2 reads SQIVND (reference sequence). The CDR3 length is 18 residues. The CDR3 nucleotides are TGTGCCAGTAGTATGGTACACGGGGAAGGCCTTAGCAATCAGCCCCAGCATTTT. Translating it yields CASSMVHGEGLSNQPQHF.

The chain uses TRBV29-1 and TRBJ1-1; 8 bases agree with TRBD1. The CDR3 is made up of 13 amino acids. The junction had 9 bases not matched to a gene; V was cut back by 7 bases and J by 5 bases. Germline V gives CDR1 SQVTM, CDR2 ANQGSEA. DNA of the CDR3: TGCAGCGCTCTCCAGGGGGCGAGGACTGAAGCTTTCTTT. It codes for CSALQGARTEAFF.

The V call is TRBV2, the J call TRBJ1-2, with 7 bases lining up with TRBD1. Germline V gene lookup returns CDR1 SNHLY and CDR2 FYNNEI. This CDR3 spans 14 amino acids. Germline trimming cut 3 bases from V and 4 bases from J; bases unmatched to any gene: 5. The CDR3 DNA sequence: TGTGCCAGCAGTGAGACAGGGTCGGGCTATGGCTACACCTTC. The encoded protein is CASSETGSGYGYTF. The full variable domain, rest sourced from reference TRBV2 and TRBJ1-2, is EPEVTQTPSHQVTQMGQEVILRCVPISNHLYFYWYRQILGQKVEFLVSFYNNEISEKSEIFDDQFSVERPDGSNFTLKIRSTKLEDSAMYFCASSETGSGYGYTFGSGTRLTVV.